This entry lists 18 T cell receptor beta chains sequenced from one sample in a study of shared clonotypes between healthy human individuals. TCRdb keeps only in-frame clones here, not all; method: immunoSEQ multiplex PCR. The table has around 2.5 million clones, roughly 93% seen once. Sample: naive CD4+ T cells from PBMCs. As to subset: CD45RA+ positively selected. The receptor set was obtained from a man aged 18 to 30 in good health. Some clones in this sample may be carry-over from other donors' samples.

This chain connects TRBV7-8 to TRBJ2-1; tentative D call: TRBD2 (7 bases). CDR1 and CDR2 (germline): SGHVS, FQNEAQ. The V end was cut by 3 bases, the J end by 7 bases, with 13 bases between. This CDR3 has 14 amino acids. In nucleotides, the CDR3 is TGTGCCAGCAGCTTCCGGGGGGCGCGGAATGAGCAGTTCTTC. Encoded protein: CASSFRGARNEQFF.

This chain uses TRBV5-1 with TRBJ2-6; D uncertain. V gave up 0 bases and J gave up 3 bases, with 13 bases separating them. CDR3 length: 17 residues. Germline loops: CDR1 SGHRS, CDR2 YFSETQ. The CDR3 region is CASSLVPRISGANVLTF. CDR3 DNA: TGCGCCAGCAGCTTGGTCCCACGCATTAGTGGGGCCAACGTCCTGACTTTC.

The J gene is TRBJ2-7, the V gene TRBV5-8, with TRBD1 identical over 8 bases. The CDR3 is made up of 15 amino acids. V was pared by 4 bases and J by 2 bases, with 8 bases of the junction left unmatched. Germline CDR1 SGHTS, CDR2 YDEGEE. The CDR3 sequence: CASSKGQGYAYEQYF. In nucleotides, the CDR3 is TGTGCCAGCAGCAAAGGACAGGGCTATGCCTACGAGCAGTACTTC.

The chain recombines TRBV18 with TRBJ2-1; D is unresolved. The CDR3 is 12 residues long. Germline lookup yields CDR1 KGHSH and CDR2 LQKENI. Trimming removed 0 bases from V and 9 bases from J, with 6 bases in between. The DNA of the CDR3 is TGTGCCAGCTCACCACCGGACGGTGAGCAGTTCTTC. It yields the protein CASSPPDGEQFF.

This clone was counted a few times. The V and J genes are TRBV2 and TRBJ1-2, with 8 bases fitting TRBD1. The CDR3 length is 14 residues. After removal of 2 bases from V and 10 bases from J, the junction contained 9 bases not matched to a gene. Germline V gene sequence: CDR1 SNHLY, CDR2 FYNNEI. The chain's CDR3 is CASSEIDRGSAYTF. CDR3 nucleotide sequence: TGTGCCAGCAGTGAAATTGACAGGGGTTCGGCCTACACCTTC.

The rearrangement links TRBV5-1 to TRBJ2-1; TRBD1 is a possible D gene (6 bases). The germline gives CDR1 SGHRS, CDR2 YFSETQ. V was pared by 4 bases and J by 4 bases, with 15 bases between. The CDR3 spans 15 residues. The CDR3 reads CASSKQDRSYNEQFF. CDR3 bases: TGCGCCAGCAGCAAACAGGACAGAAGTTACAATGAGCAGTTCTTC.

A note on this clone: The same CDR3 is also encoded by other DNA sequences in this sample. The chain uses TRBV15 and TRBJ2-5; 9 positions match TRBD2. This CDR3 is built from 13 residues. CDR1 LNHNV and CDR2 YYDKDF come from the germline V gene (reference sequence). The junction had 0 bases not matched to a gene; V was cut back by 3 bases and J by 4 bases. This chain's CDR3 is CATSRGLAETQYF. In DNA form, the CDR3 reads TGTGCCACCAGCAGGGGACTAGCAGAGACCCAGTACTTC.

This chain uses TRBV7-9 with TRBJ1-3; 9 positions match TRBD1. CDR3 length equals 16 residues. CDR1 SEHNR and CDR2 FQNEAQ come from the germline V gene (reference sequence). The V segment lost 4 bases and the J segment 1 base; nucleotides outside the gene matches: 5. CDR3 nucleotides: TGTGCCAGCAGCTGGACCGGGACAGGGTCTGGAAACACCATATATTTT. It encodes CASSWTGTGSGNTIYF. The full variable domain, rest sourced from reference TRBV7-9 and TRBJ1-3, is DTGVSQNPRHKITKRGQNVTFRCDPISEHNRLYWYRQTLGQGPEFLTYFQNEAQLEKSRLLSDRFSAERPKGSFSTLEIQRTEQGDSAMYLCASSWTGTGSGNTIYFGEGSWLTVV.

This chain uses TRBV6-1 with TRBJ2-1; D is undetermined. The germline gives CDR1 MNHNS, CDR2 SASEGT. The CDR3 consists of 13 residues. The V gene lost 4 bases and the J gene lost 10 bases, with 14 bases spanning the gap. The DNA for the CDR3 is TGTGCCAGCAGTGCGTCTAGGGTAGGCGAGCAGTTCTTC. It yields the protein CASSASRVGEQFF.

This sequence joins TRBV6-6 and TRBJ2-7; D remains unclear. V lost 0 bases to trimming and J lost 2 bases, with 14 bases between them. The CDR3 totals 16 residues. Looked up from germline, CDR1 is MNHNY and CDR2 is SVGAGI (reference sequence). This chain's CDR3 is CASSYSLQQPTYEQYF. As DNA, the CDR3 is TGTGCCAGCAGTTACTCCCTTCAGCAGCCCACCTACGAGCAGTACTTC.

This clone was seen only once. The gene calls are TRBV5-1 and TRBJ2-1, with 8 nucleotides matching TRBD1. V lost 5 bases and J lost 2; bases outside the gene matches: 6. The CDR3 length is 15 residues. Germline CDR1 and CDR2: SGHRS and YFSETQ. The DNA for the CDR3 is TGCGCCAGCAGGACGTCAGGGGGCGCCTACAATGAGCAGTTCTTC. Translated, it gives CASRTSGGAYNEQFF.

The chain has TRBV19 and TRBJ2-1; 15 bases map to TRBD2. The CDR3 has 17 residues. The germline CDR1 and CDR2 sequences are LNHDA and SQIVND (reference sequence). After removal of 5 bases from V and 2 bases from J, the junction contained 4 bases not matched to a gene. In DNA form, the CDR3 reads TGTGCCAGTAGTGCCAGGACTAGCGGGAGGGCCTACAATGAGCAGTTCTTC. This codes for CASSARTSGRAYNEQFF.

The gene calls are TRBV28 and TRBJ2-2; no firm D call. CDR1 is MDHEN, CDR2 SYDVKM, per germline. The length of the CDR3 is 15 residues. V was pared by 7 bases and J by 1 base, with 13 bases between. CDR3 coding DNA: TGTGCCAGCAAGCCATCCACCATGAACACCGGGGAGCTGTTTTTT. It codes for CASKPSTMNTGELFF.

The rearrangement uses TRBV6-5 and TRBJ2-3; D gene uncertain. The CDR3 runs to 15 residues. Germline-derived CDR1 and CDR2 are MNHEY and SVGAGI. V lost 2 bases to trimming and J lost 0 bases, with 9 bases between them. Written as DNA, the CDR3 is TGTGCCAGCAGTTACCTAACGGATAGCACAGATACGCAGTATTTT. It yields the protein CASSYLTDSTDTQYF.

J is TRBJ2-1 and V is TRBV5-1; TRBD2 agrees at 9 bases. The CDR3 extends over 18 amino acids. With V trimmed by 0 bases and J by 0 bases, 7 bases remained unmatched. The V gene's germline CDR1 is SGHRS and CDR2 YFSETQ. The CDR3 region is CASSLGTSVKSSYNEQFF. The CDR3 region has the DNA TGCGCCAGCAGCTTGGGGACTAGCGTTAAGAGCTCCTACAATGAGCAGTTCTTC.

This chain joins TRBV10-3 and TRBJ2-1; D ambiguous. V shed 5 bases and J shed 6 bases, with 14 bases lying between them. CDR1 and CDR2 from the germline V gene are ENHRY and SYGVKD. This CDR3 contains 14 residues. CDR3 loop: CAISPSVNLNEQFF. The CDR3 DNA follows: TGTGCCATCAGTCCCTCCGTAAACCTCAATGAGCAGTTCTTC.

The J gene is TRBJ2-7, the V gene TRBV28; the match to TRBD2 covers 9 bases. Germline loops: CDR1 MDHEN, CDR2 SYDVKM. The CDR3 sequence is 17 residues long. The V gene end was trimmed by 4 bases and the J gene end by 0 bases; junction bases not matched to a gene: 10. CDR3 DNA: TGTGCCAGCAGTTCCCTCACGACTAGCGGAAGCTCCTACGAGCAGTACTTC. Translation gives CASSSLTTSGSSYEQYF.

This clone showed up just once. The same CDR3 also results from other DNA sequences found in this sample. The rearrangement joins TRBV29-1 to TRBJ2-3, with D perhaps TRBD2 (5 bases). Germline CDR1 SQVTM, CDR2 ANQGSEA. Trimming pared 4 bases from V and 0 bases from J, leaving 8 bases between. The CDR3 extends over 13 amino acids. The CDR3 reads CSVAGRSTDTQYF. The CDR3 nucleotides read TGCAGCGTTGCTGGGAGAAGCACAGATACGCAGTATTTT.